Below, one T cell receptor (beta chain) is given with its context. The sample comes from a study of radiation and T cells in renal cell carcinoma. Overall study context: Nephrectomy followed 15 Gy stereotactic body radiation by 4 weeks.

Repertoires were generated with immunoSEQ multiplex PCR, while TCRdb's copy carries only in-frame clones and drops some. The repertoire holds around 160,000 clones, with approximately 90% as singletons. The sample's time point: baseline pretreatment blood. This sample's treatment: 15 Gy SBRT to primary tumor, nephrectomy 4 weeks later. Trimming removed 6 bases from V and 4 bases from J; junction bases left unmatched: 4. CDR1 LNHDA and CDR2 SQIVND come from the germline V gene (reference sequence). The CDR3 contains 13 residues. Source: blood, taken from a patient whose treatment included radiotherapy and nephrectomy. The sequence came from a woman in her 70s with renal cell carcinoma. The chain joins TRBV19 to TRBJ1-1; 8 nucleotides line up with TRBD1. CDR3 residues: CASRDRVGTEAFF. In DNA, the CDR3 is TGTGCCAGTAGGGACAGGGTGGGCACTGAAGCTTTCTTT.